This T cell receptor (beta chain) stems from a study of monozygotic twins with inflammatory bowel disease. The CDR3 runs 15 residues. Germline CDR1 and CDR2: SGHRS and YFSETQ. Details on this clonotype: Its antigen is still unknown.

Following a re-call of the 5' RACE reads, TCRdb has one entry per CDR3 protein and lacks DNA. The sample table includes approximately 140,000 distinct CDR3 sequences. Study-wide results and limits: Fewer shared clonotypes with others were found in IBD patients than in healthy twins, especially with disease activity. No difference was seen in repertoire similarity between concordant and discordant twins, possibly from limited power. IBD-affected twins scored below their healthy co-twins in TCRbeta diversity (inverse Simpson). Differing immunosuppressive treatments may have added variability to patient repertoires.

The specimen was blood. This sequence joins TRBV5-1 and TRBJ1-2; TCRdb outputs TRBD1, but without DNA this stays unchecked. This clonotype was sampled from a human donor with ulcerative colitis or Crohn's disease, or a healthy co-twin of an affected twin (not recorded which). The CDR3 is CASSGGTGIGYGYTF.